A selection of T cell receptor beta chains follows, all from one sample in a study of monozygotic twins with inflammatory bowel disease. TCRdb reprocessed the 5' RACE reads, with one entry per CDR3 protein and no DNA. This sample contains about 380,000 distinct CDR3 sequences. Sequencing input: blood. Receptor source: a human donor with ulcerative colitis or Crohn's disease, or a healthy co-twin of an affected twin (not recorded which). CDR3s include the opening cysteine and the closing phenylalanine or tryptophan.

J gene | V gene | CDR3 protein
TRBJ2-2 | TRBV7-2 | CASSYDPPGNTGELFF
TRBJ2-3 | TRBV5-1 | CASSFRDRGSDTQYF
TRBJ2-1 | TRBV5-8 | CASSLALHEQFF
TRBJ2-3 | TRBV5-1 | CASNLTPSTDTQYF
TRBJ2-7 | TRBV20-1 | CSARGPEHGGGEPYEQYF
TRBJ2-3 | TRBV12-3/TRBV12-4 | CASSSPRVDTQYF
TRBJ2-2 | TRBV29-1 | CSVEGGAGELFF
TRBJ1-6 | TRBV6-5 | CASSYSNRDYSPLHF
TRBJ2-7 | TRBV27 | CASRYGGGPYEQYF
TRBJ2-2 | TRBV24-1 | CATSDFPSGGAPRLFF
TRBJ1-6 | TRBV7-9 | CASSLVGVSPLHF
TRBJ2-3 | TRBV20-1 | CSARNPRAGATADTQYF
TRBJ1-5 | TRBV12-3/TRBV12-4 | CASSFRRTNQPQHF
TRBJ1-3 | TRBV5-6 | CASSLRFGGSGNTIYF
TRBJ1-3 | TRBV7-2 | CGSSLERSIGNTIYF
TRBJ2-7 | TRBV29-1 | CSVGAENYEQYF
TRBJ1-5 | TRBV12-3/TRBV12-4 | CASSRTGGNQPQHF
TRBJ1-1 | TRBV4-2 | CASSQERGRGRAFF
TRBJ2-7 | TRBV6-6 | CASSKSGQSYEQYF
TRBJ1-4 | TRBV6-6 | CASRPRQGAEKLFF
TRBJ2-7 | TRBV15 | CATSHSGLLMKGEQYF
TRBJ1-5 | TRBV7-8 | CASSPVVRDRDQPQHF
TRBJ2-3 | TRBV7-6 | CASKSGGADTQYF
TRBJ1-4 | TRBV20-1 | CSAREGEKLFF
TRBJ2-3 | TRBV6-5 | CASRWDYTDTQYF
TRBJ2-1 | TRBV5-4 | CASSAPTGARNYNEQFF
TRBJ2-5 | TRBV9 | CASSVGLIQETQYF
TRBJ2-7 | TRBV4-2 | CASSQEGTSRVYEQYF
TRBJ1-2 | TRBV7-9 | CASSYPTRTSYGYTF
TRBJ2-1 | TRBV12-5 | CASGYGGQGGYNEQLF
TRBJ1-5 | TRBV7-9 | CASSPDGGSSAAQHF
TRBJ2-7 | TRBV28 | CASSYILTQGNFYEQYF
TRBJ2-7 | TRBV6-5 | CASSYSVGPRGEQYF
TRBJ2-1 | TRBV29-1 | CSPGLAGGPIDEQFF
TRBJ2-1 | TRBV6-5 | CASSYSAYNEQFF
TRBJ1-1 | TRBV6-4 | CASSGDGKNTEAFF
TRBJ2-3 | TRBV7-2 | CASSFGGTQYF
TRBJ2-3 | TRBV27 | CASSHRRDRGFSDTQYF
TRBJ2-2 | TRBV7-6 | CASSLQAGRDTGELFF
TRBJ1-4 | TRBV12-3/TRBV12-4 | CATTRRGGGEKLFF
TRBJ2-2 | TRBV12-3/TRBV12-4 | CASSKTVSTGELFF
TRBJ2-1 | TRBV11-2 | CASSYRLAGDWNEQFF
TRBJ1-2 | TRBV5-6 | CASSFVSGYGYTF
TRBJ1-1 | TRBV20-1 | CSARPGARSTEAFF
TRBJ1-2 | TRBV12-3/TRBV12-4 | CASSYPRGENYGYTF
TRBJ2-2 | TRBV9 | CASSVGGGPANTGELFF
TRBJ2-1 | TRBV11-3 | CASSSPVTGVDEQFF
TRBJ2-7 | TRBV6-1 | CASRPRSPGYEQYF
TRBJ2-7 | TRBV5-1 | CASSPQVGGAYEQYF
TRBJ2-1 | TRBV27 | CASSFDSGYDNEQFF
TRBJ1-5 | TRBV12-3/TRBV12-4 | CASSLKHRGQPQHF
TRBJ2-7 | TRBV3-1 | CASSQTSHEQYF
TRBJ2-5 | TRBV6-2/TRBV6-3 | CASSVSGEASSTQYF
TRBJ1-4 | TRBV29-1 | CSVAGSQPNEKLFF
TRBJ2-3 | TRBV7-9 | CASSLAGERGTDTQYF
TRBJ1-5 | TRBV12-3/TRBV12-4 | CASSSPSAGAKMAQHF
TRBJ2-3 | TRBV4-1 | CASSQDDGDTQYF
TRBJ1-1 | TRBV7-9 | CASRIIGGNTEAFF
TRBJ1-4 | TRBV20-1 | CSADPGPGYEKLFF